Listed below are T cell receptor beta chains from one sample, sequenced in a study of T-cell reconstitution after alpha-beta-depleted transplantation in children. TCRdb re-called the PCR reads with MiXCR, one entry per CDR3 protein. Of 95,000 to 120,000 distinct CDR3 sequences listed, 6.4% were seen once; the top ten hold less than 30%. The specimen comprised PBMCs, mostly from graft donor cells, sampled 360 days after TCRalphabeta/CD19-depleted stem cell transplant. These receptors all stem from a male patient aged 2 to 10 who had a stem cell transplant for acute lymphoblastic leukemia, so the T cells may come from the graft donor. The CDR3 runs from the conserved cysteine through the conserved F or W. The D gene is left open where the match is weak. Where a row states a size, it is once, few, many or the class of an expanded clone; other rows omit it.

>few|TRBJ2-7|NA|TRBV27
CASSLVGPFYEQYF
TGTGCCAGCAGTTTAGTGGGACCGTTCTACGAGCAGTACTTC
>few|TRBJ2-5|NA|TRBV13
CASSLRSAQETQYF
TGTGCCAGCAGCTTAAGGTCAGCCCAAGAGACCCAGTACTTC
>many|TRBJ2-3|TRBD2|TRBV12-3/TRBV12-4
CASSIAGGPSPQYF
TGTGCCAGCAGCATAGCGGGAGGCCCCAGTCCGCAGTATTTT
>few|TRBJ2-7|NA|TRBV5-6
CASSLGGFPKSNYEQYF
TGTGCCAGCAGCTTGGGGGGGTTCCCAAAGTCGAACTACGAGCAGTACTTC
>NA|TRBJ2-7|NA|TRBV7-2
CASSPRARPYEQYF
TGTGCCAGCAGCCCCCGCGCCCGACCCTACGAGCAGTACTTC
>few|TRBJ1-4|NA|TRBV28
CASSYELGMTNEKLFF
TGTGCCAGCAGTTATGAGTTAGGGATGACTAATGAAAAACTGTTTTTT
>many|TRBJ2-1|NA|TRBV12-2
CASRLGPAEENEQFF
TGTGCAAGTCGCTTAGGGCCAGCGGAGGAGAATGAGCAGTTCTTC
>NA|TRBJ2-7|TRBD1|TRBV7-9
CASSLPSPGQGIYEQYF
TGTGCCAGCAGCCTCCCTTCTCCGGGACAGGGTATTTACGAGCAGTACTTC
>many|TRBJ2-7|TRBD2|TRBV10-3
CAISESHAGGNYEQYF
TGTGCCATCAGTGAGTCTCATGCGGGGGGAAACTACGAGCAGTACTTC
>many|TRBJ2-1|NA|TRBV5-1
CASSLGSAYNEQFF
TGCGCCAGCAGCTTGGGCTCAGCTTACAATGAGCAGTTCTTC
>many|TRBJ1-2|TRBD1|TRBV27
CASRGQINYGYTF
TGTGCCAGCAGGGGACAGATCAACTATGGCTACACCTTC
>many|TRBJ2-3|NA|TRBV3-1
CASSLRDSDTQYF
TGTGCCAGCAGCCTGCGGGACTCAGATACGCAGTATTTT
>many|TRBJ2-2|TRBD2|TRBV5-1
CASSLTSGRASTGELFF
TGCGCCAGCAGCCTGACTAGCGGGAGAGCAAGCACCGGGGAGCTGTTTTTT
>few|TRBJ2-3|NA|TRBV6-2/TRBV6-3
CASSPQQLDTQYF
TGTGCCAGCAGCCCACAACAGCTAGATACGCAGTATTTT
>few|TRBJ1-1|TRBD1|TRBV7-6
CASRPPTGGNTEAFF
TGTGCCAGCAGACCTCCTACAGGGGGGAACACTGAAGCTTTCTTT
>few|TRBJ2-1|NA|TRBV9
CASSPSGSRIPNEQFF
TGTGCCAGCAGCCCATCGGGATCCCGTATCCCCAATGAGCAGTTCTTC
>many|TRBJ1-2|NA|TRBV7-2
CASSRNRVEIYGYTF
TGTGCCAGCAGCCGCAACAGGGTTGAGATCTATGGCTACACCTTC
>many|TRBJ2-1|NA|TRBV20-1
CSASKTTSYNEQFF
TGCAGTGCTTCGAAGACCACCTCCTACAATGAGCAGTTCTTC
>NA|TRBJ2-3|NA|TRBV28
CASSFGRTDTQYF
TGTGCCAGCAGTTTCGGGCGGACAGATACGCAGTATTTT
>many|TRBJ2-3|TRBD2|TRBV7-9
CASSDRTSGRTDTQYF
TGTGCCAGCAGCGACAGGACTAGCGGGAGGACAGATACGCAGTATTTT
>few|TRBJ2-3|NA|TRBV25-1
CASSEWAAVAQYF
TGTGCCAGCAGTGAATGGGCGGCAGTGGCGCAGTATTTT
>many|TRBJ2-6|NA|TRBV5-1
CASGRGSTLSGANVLTF
TGCGCCAGCGGGCGGGGTTCTACCCTTTCTGGGGCCAACGTCCTGACTTTC
>NA|TRBJ1-2|NA|TRBV9
CASSERAAGYTF
TGTGCCAGCAGCGAAAGGGCGGCTGGCTACACCTTC
>many|TRBJ2-5|NA|TRBV29-1
CSVDGKGLGETQYF
TGCAGCGTTGACGGGAAGGGACTGGGAGAGACCCAGTACTTC
>NA|TRBJ2-7|NA|TRBV29-1
CSVVVEVASYEQYF
TGCAGCGTTGTTGTGGAGGTTGCCTCCTACGAGCAGTACTTC
>many|TRBJ2-7|NA|TRBV27
CASSVGTPYEQYF
TGTGCCAGCAGTGTCGGGACACCCTACGAGCAGTACTTC
>many|TRBJ2-7|TRBD1|TRBV5-1
CASSADRYEQYF
TGCGCCAGCAGCGCGGACAGGTACGAGCAGTACTTC
>many|TRBJ2-7|NA|TRBV5-1
CASSLGGNSYEQYF
TGCGCCAGCAGCTTGGGGGGGAACTCCTACGAGCAGTACTTC
>many|TRBJ2-5|NA|TRBV28
CASSFASWQIQETQYF
TGTGCCAGCAGTTTTGCCTCCTGGCAGATCCAAGAGACCCAGTACTTC
>many|TRBJ1-5|NA|TRBV7-8
CASSPGGKRPQHF
TGTGCCAGCAGCCCGGGGGGGAAGAGGCCCCAGCATTTT
>once|TRBJ2-7|NA|TRBV5-4
CASSLGAGSSYEQYF
TGTGCCAGCAGCTTGGGCGCCGGGAGCTCCTACGAGCAGTACTTC
>many|TRBJ2-7|TRBD2|TRBV7-9
CASSFSGRVIEQYF
TGTGCCAGCAGCTTTAGCGGGAGGGTTATCGAGCAGTACTTC
>NA|TRBJ1-2|TRBD1|TRBV6-1
CASTFDRENGYTF
TGTGCCAGCACCTTCGACAGGGAGAATGGCTACACCTTC
>many|TRBJ2-7|NA|TRBV10-1
CAIDRKDEQYF
TGCGCCATCGACCGCAAGGACGAGCAGTACTTC
>few|TRBJ2-5|NA|TRBV4-3
CASSQERRQETQYF
TGCGCCAGCAGCCAAGAGAGAAGGCAAGAGACCCAGTACTTC
>many|TRBJ2-7|NA|TRBV5-1
CASSLVPGSSYEQYF
TGCGCCAGCAGCTTGGTCCCGGGTAGCTCCTACGAGCAGTACTTC
>many|TRBJ2-2|TRBD1|TRBV7-9
CASSSDRGRGGELFF
TGTGCCAGCAGCTCAGACAGGGGGCGAGGCGGGGAGCTGTTTTTT
>many|TRBJ2-5|NA|TRBV7-9
CASSPRALETQYF
TGTGCCAGCAGCCCCCGGGCCCTGGAGACCCAGTACTTC
>NA|TRBJ1-4|NA|TRBV6-5
CASSSGGLGKKLFF
TGTGCCAGCAGTTCGGGGGGGCTGGGGAAAAAACTGTTTTTT
>few|TRBJ2-6|NA|TRBV9
CASREGDPSSGANVLTF
TGTGCCAGCAGAGAAGGGGATCCCAGTTCTGGGGCCAACGTCCTGACTTTC
>many|TRBJ2-2|TRBD1|TRBV6-1
CATTWAGGTGELFF
TGTGCCACCACGTGGGCAGGGGGTACCGGGGAGCTGTTTTTT
>NA|TRBJ2-7|NA|TRBV2
CASPVSSYEQYF
TGTGCCAGCCCAGTAAGCTCCTACGAGCAGTACTTC
>many|TRBJ2-1|NA|TRBV27
CASSLFQYVGNEQFF
TGTGCCAGCAGTTTATTTCAGTATGTAGGCAATGAGCAGTTCTTC
>many|TRBJ1-5|NA|TRBV19
CASSMRGRVEPQHF
TGTGCCAGTAGTATGAGGGGCAGGGTGGAGCCCCAGCATTTT
>many|TRBJ2-1|NA|TRBV7-2
CASSFGQNRHNEQFF
TGTGCCAGCAGCTTCGGCCAGAATCGCCACAATGAGCAGTTCTTC
>many|TRBJ2-7|NA|TRBV12-3/TRBV12-4
CGVGSSYEQYF
TGTGGGGTGGGGAGCTCCTACGAGCAGTACTTC
>many|TRBJ2-2|NA|TRBV29-1
CSVVAGTGELFF
TGCAGCGTTGTTGCAGGGACCGGGGAGCTGTTTTTT
>NA|TRBJ2-7|TRBD2|TRBV4-3
CASSPGLAGRSSYEQYF
TGCGCCAGCAGCCCGGGACTAGCGGGCCGAAGCTCCTACGAGCAGTACTTC
>many|TRBJ2-1|NA|TRBV20-1
CSAAPDNEQFF
TGCAGTGCCGCCCCTGACAATGAGCAGTTCTTC
>NA|TRBJ2-3|TRBD2|TRBV20-1
CSALPTLTVSGGPDRQYF
TGCAGTGCTTTACCGACCCTTACGGTTAGCGGGGGACCAGACAGGCAGTATTTT
>many|TRBJ2-7|NA|TRBV5-1
CASSFSPNYEQYF
TGCGCCAGCAGCTTTAGTCCCAACTACGAGCAGTACTTC
>few|TRBJ2-1|TRBD2|TRBV4-1
CASSQITGTSGSSYNEQFF
TGCGCCAGCAGCCAAATAACCGGGACTAGCGGAAGCTCCTACAATGAGCAGTTCTTC
>many|TRBJ1-6|TRBD1|TRBV20-1
CSATGTGLNSPLHF
TGCAGTGCTACCGGGACAGGTCTTAATTCACCCCTCCACTTT